This entry features one T cell receptor (beta chain) sequence. This entry comes from a study of T cell responses to AZD1222 COVID-19 vaccine. The CDR3 consists of 14 residues. In germline, CDR1 is LNHNV, CDR2 YYDKDF (reference sequence). V shed 0 bases and J shed 6 bases, with 6 bases lying between them. Produced via immunoSEQ multiplex PCR; TCRdb's table is partial and in-frame only. The sample holds 150,000 to 200,000 clones, roughly 90% seen once. The origin of this receptor is an adult who received the AZD1222 COVID-19 vaccine. The source material was peripheral blood, sampled 28 days after the second AZD1222 dose. The chain joins TRBV15 to TRBJ1-6; D ambiguous. The CDR3 here is CATSRDTANSPLHF. CDR3 bases: TGTGCCACCAGCAGAGATACAGCTAATTCACCCCTCCACTTT.